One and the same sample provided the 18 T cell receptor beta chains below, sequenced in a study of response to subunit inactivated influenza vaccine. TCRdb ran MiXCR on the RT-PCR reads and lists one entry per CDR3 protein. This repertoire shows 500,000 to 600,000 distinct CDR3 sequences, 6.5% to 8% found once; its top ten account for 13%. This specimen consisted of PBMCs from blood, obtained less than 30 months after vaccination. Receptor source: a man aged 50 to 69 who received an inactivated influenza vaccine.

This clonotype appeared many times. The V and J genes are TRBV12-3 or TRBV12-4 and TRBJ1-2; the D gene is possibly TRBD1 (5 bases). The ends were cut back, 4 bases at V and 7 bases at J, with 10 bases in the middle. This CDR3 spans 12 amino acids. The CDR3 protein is CASSSGGTGYTF. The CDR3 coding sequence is TGTGCCAGCAGTTCGGGGGGTACTGGCTACACCTTC.

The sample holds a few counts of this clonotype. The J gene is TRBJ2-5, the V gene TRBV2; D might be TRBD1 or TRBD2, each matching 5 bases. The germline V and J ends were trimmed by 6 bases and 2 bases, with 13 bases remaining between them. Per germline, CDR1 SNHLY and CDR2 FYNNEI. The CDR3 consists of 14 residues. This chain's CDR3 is CASSQGTDQETQYF. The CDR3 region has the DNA TGTGCCAGCAGCCAAGGGACCGATCAAGAGACCCAGTACTTC.

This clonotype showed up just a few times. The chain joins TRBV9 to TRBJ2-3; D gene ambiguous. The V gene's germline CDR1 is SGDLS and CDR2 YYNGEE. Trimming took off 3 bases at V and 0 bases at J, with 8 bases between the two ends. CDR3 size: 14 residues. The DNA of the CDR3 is TGTGCCAGCAGCGCGCTGAAAAGCACAGATACGCAGTATTTT. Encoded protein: CASSALKSTDTQYF.

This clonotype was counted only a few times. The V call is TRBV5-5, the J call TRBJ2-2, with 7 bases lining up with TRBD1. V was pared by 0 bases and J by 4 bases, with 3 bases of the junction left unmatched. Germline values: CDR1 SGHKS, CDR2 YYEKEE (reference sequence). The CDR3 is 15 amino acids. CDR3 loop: CASSLEQGITGELFF. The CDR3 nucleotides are TGTGCCAGCAGCTTGGAACAGGGGATCACCGGGGAGCTGTTTTTT.

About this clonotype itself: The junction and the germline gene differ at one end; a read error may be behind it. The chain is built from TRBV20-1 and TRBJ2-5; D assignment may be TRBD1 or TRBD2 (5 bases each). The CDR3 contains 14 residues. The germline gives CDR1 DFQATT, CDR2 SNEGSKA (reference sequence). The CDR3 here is CCARSGTAQETQYF. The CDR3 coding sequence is TGCTGTGCTAGGAGTGGGACCGCCCAAGAGACCCAGTACTTC.

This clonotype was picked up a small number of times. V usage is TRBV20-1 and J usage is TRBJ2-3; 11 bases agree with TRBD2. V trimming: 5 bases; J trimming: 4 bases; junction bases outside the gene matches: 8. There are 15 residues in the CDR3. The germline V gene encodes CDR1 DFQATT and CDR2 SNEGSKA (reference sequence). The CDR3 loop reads CSAHRTSGPADTQYF. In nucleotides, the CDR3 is TGCAGTGCTCACCGGACTAGCGGGCCGGCAGATACGCAGTATTTT.

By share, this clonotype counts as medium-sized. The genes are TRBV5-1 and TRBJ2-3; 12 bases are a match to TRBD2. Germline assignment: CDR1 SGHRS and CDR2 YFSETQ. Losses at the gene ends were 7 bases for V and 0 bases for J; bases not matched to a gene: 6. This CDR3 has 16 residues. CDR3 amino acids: CASRTSGAPSTDTQYF. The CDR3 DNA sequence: TGCGCCAGCCGGACTAGCGGGGCCCCTAGCACAGATACGCAGTATTTT.

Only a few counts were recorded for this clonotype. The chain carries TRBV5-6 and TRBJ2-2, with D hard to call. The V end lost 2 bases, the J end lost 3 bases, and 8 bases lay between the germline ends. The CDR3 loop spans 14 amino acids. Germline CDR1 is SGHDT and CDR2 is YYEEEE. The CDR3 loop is CASSFAEYTGELFF. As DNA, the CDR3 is TGTGCCAGCAGCTTCGCAGAATACACCGGGGAGCTGTTTTTT.

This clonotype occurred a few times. The DNA of the CDR3 is TGTGCCAGCAGCCTAAACAATGAAAAACTGTTTTTT. It specifies CASSLNNEKLFF. The rearrangement links TRBV28 to TRBJ1-4; D gene unclear. Germline CDR1 is MDHEN and CDR2 is SYDVKM. The CDR3 is made up of 12 amino acids. Deletions cut 6 bases from V and 5 bases from J, with 7 bases between.

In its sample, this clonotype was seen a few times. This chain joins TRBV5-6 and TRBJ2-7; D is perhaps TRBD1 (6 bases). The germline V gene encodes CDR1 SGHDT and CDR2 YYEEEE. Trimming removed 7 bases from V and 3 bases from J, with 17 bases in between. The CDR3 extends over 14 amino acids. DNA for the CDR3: TGTGCCAGCGCGCCCGGGACATTGGGCTACGAGCAGTACTTC. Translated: CASAPGTLGYEQYF.

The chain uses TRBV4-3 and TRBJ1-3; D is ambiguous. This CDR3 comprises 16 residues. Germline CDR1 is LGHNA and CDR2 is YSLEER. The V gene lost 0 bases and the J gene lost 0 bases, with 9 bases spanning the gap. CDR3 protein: CASSQDRLRSGNTIYF. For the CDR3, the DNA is TGCGCCAGCAGCCAAGATCGTCTCCGCTCTGGAAACACCATATATTTT.

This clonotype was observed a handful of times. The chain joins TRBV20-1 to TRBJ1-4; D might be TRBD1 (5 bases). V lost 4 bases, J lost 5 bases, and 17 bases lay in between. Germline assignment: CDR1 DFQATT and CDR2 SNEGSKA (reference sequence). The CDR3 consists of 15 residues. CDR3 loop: CSAIGGGRTNEKLFF. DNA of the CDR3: TGCAGTGCTATCGGAGGTGGACGGACAAATGAAAAACTGTTTTTT.

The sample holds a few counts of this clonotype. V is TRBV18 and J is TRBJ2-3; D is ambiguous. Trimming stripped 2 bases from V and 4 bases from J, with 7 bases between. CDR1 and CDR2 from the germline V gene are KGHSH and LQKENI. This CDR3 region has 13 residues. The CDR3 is CASSPTDPDTQYF. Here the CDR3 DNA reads TGTGCCAGCTCACCAACGGATCCAGATACGCAGTATTTT.

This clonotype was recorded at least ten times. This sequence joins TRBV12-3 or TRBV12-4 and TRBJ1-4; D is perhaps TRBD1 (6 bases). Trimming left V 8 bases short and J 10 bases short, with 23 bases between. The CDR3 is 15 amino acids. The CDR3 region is CASCPEGGVAGKLFF. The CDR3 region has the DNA TGTGCCAGCTGCCCTGAGGGGGGAGTGGCTGGAAAACTGTTTTTT.

CDR3 nucleotide sequence: TGTGCCAGCAGTCCGCTGGGGAGGGGTGATGGCTACACCTTC. Amino acid sequence: CASSPLGRGDGYTF. The chain employs TRBV2 and TRBJ1-2; possibly TRBD1 for D (5 bases). V dropped 5 bases and J dropped 6 bases, with 16 bases sitting between them. The CDR3 runs 14 residues. Germline CDR1 SNHLY, CDR2 FYNNEI.

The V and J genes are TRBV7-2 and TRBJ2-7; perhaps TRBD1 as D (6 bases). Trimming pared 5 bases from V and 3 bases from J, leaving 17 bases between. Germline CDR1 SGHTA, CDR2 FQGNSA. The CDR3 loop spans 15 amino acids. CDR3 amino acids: CASSGAGTSGYEQYF. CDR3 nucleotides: TGTGCCAGCAGCGGAGCAGGGACATCGGGCTACGAGCAGTACTTC.

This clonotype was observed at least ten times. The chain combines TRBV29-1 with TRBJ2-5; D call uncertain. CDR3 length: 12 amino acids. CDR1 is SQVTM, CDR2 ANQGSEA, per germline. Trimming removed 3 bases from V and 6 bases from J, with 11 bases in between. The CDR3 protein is CSVDVNGKTQYF. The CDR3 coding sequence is TGCAGCGTTGACGTAAATGGGAAGACCCAGTACTTC.

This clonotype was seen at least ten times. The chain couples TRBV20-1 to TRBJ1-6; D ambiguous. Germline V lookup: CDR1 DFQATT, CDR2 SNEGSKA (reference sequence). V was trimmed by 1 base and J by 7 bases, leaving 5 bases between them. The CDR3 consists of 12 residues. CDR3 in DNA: TGCAGTGCTAGAGGCCCCAATTCACCCCTCCACTTT. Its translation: CSARGPNSPLHF.